This T cell receptor (beta chain) derives from a study of CD4 T cells in relation to SARS-CoV-2 and coronaviruses. Clones were read by immunoSEQ multiplex PCR, and TCRdb kept only the in-frame ones, dropping some. The sample has about 43,000 clones; about 80% are singletons. Points on this clone: The antigen is unknown.

The receptor's source is an adult with COVID-19. Sequencing used naive CD4+ T cells from PBMCs, cultured in vitro. Subset described: naive CD4+ T cells isolated by negative enrichment.

The CDR3 DNA reads TGTGCCAGCAGTTTATTGGGGACTAGCTGGGAAGAGCAGTACTTC. Its protein is CASSLLGTSWEEQYF. The J gene is TRBJ2-7, the V gene TRBV27, with 9 bases lining up with TRBD2. The CDR3 loop spans 15 amino acids. CDR1 and CDR2 (germline): MNHEY, SMNVEV (reference sequence). J gave up 7 bases and V 1 base, and 8 bases lay outside the gene matches.